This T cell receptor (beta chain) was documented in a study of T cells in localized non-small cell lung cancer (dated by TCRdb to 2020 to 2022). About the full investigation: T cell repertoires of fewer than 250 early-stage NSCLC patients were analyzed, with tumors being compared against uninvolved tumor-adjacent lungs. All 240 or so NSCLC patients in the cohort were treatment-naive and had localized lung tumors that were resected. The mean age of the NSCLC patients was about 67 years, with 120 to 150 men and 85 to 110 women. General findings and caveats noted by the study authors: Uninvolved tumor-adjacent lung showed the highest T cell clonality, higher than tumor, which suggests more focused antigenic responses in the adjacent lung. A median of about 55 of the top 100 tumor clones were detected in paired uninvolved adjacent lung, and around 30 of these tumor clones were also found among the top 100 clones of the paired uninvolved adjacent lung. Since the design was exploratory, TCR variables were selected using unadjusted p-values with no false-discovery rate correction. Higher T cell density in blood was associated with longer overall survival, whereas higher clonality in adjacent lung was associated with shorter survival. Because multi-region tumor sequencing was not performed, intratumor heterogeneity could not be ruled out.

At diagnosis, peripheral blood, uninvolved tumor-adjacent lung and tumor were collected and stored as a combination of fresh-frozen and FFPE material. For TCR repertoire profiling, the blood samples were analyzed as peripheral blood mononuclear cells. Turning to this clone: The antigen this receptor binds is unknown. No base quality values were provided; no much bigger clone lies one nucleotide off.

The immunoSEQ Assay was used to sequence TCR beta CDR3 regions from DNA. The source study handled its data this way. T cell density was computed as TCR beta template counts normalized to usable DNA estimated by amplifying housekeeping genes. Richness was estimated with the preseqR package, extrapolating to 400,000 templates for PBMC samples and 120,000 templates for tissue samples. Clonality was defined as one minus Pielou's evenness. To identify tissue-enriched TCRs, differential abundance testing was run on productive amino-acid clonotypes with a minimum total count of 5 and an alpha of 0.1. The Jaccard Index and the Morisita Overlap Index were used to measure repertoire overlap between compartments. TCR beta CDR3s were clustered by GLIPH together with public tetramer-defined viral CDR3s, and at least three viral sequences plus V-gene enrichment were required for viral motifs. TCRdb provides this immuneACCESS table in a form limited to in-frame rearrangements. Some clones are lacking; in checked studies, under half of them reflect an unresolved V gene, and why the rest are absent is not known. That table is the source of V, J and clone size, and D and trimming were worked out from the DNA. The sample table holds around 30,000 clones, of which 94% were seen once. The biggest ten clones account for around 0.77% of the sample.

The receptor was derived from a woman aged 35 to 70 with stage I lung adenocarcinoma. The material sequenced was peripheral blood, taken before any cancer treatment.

The CDR3 corresponds to CASSNPQTGRNQPQHF. The nucleotide sequence reads as follows: TGTGCCAGTAGTAACCCGCAGACAGGGAGGAATCAGCCCCAGCATTTT. The V and J segments used are TRBV19 and TRBJ1-5; 7 of the junction bases match TRBD1. V loses 4 bases at its end and J loses 4 bases; junction bases beyond the gene matches: 10. The CDR3, from cysteine to phenylalanine, totals 16 residues. The CDR3 DNA has 48 bases and is translated from base 1. CDR1 and CDR2, per the germline V gene (reference sequence), are LNHDA and SQIVND.